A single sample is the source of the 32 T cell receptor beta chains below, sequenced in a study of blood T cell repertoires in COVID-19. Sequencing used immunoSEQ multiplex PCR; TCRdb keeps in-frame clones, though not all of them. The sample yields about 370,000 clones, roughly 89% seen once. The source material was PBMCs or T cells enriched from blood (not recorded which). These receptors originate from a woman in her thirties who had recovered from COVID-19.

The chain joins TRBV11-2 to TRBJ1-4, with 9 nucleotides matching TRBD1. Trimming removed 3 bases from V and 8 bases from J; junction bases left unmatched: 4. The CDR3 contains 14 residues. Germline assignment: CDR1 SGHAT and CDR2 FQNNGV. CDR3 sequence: CASSFRTGEEKLFF. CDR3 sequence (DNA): TGTGCCAGCAGCTTTCGGACAGGGGAAGAAAAACTGTTTTTT.

The CDR3 sequence is CASSLSQGNNEQFF. CDR3 coding DNA: TGCGCCAGCAGCTTGTCTCAGGGTAACAATGAGCAGTTCTTC. The rearrangement links TRBV5-1 to TRBJ2-1; D is perhaps TRBD1 (5 bases). CDR3 size: 14 residues. The germline gives CDR1 SGHRS, CDR2 YFSETQ. With 1 base removed from V and 5 bases from J, the gap between germline ends came to 10 bases.

CDR3 in amino acids: CATRGQPNEKLFF. The CDR3 DNA follows: TGTGCCACCCGGGGACAGCCTAATGAAAAACTGTTTTTT. V gene TRBV6-5 combines with J gene TRBJ1-4, with 7 bases aligning to TRBD1. The CDR3 has 13 amino acids. Germline V lookup: CDR1 MNHEY, CDR2 SVGAGI. V lost 10 bases, J lost 3 bases, and 5 bases stayed unmatched.

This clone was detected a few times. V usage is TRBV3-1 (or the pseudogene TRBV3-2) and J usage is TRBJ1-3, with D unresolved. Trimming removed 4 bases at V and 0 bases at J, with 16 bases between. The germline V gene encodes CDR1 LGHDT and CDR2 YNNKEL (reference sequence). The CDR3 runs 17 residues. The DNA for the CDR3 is TGTGCCAGCAGCCCCAATAAAGCTTCTAGCTCTGGAAACACCATATATTTT. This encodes CASSPNKASSSGNTIYF.

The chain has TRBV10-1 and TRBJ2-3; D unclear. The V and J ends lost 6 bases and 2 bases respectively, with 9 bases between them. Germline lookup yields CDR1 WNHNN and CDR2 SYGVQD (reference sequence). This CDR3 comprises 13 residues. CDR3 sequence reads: CASSRDLTDTQYF. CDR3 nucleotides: TGCGCCAGCAGCCGCGATCTCACAGATACGCAGTATTTT.

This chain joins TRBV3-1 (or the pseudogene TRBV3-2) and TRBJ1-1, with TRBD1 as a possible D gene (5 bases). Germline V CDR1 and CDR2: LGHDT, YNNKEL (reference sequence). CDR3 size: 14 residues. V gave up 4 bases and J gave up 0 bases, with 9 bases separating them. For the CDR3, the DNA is TGTGCCAGCAGCCTACAGGACGTGAACACTGAAGCTTTCTTT. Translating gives CASSLQDVNTEAFF.

The CDR3 reads CASSQDSGLAGFSEQFF. The CDR3 nucleotides are TGTGCCAGCAGCCAAGATTCCGGACTAGCGGGATTTAGTGAGCAGTTCTTC. This rearrangement joins TRBV3-1 (or the pseudogene TRBV3-2) to TRBJ2-1; 12 nucleotides match TRBD2. Germline V CDR1 and CDR2: LGHDT, YNNKEL (reference sequence). Losses at the gene ends were 0 bases for V and 9 bases for J; bases not matched to a gene: 9. This CDR3 spans 17 amino acids.

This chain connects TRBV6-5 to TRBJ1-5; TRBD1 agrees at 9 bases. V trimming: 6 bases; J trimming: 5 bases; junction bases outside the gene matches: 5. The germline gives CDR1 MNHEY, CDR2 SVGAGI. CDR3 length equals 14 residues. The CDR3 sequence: CASRSRDRDQPQHF. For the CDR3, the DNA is TGTGCCAGCAGATCCCGGGACAGGGATCAGCCCCAGCATTTT.

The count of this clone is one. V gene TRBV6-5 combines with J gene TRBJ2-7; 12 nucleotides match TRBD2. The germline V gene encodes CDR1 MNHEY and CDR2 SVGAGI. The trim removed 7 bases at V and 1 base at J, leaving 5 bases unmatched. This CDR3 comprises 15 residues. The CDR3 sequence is CASTRLAGASYEQYF. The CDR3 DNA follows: TGTGCCAGCACCCGACTAGCGGGGGCATCCTACGAGCAGTACTTC.

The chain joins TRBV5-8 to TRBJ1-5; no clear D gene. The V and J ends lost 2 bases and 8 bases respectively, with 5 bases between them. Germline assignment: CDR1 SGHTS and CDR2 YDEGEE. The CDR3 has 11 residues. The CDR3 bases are TGTGCCAGCAGCTTTTCTGAGCCCCAGCATTTT. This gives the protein CASSFSEPQHF.

CDR3 protein: CASSATQGIGNTIYF. The CDR3 DNA follows: TGTGCCAGCAGCGCTACACAGGGGATCGGAAACACCATATATTTT. This rearrangement joins TRBV9 to TRBJ1-3, with 7 bases matching TRBD1. The CDR3 sequence is 15 residues long. V lost 3 bases to trimming and J lost 4 bases; unmatched junction nucleotides: 7. Germline V gene data show CDR1 as SGDLS and CDR2 as YYNGEE.

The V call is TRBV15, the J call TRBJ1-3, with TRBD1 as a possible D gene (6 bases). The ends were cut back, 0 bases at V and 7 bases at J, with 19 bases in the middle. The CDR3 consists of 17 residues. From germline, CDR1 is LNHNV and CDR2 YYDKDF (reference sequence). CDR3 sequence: CATSRDFGSGQQNTIYF. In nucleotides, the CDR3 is TGTGCCACCAGCAGAGATTTCGGGTCAGGACAGCAGAACACCATATATTTT.

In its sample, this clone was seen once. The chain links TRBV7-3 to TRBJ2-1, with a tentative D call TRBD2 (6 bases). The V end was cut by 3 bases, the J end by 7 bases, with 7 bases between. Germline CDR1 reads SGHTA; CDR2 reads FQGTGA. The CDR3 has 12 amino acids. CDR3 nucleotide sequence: TGTGCCAGCAGCTTGGGACTTAATGAGCAGTTCTTC. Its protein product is CASSLGLNEQFF. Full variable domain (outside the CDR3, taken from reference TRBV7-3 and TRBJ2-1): GAGVSQTPSNKVTEKGKYVELRCDPISGHTALYWYRQSLGQGPEFLIYFQGTGAADDSGLPNDRFFAVRPEGSVSTLKIQRTERGDSAVYLCASSLGLNEQFFGPGTRLTVL.

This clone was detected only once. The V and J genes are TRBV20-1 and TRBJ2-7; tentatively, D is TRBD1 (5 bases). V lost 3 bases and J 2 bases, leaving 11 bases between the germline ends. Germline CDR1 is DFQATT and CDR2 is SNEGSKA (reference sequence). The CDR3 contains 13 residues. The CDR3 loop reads CSASSGFPYEQYF. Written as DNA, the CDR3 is TGCAGTGCTAGTTCAGGGTTTCCCTACGAGCAGTACTTC.

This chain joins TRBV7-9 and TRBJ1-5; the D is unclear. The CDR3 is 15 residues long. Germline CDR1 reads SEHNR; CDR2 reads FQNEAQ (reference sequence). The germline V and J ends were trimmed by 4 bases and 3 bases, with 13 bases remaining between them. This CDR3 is CASSYENEPNQPQHF. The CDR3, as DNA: TGTGCCAGCAGCTACGAAAATGAGCCCAATCAGCCCCAGCATTTT.

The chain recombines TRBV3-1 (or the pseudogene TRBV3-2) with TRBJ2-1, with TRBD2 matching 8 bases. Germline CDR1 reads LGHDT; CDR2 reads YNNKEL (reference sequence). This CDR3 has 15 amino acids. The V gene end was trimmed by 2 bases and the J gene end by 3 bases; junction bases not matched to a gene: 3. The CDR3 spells CASSQTSGFYNEQFF. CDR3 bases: TGTGCCAGCAGCCAAACTAGCGGATTCTACAATGAGCAGTTCTTC.

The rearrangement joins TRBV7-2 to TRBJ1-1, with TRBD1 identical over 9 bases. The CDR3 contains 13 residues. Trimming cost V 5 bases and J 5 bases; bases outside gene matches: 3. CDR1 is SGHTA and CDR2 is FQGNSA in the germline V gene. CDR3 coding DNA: TGTGCCAGCAGCACCGACAGGGGGACTGAAGCTTTCTTT. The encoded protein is CASSTDRGTEAFF. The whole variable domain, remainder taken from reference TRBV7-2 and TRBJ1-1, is GAGVSQSPSNKVTEKGKDVELRCDPISGHTALYWYRQSLGQGLEFLIYFQGNSAPDKSGLPSDRFSAERTGGSVSTLTIQRTQQEDSAVYLCASSTDRGTEAFFGQGTRLTVV.

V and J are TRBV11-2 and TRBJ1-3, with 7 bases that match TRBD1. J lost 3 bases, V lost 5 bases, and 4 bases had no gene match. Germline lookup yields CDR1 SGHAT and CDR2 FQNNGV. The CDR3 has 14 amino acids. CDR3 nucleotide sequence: TGTGCCAGCAGCCCATGGACAGGTGGAAACACCATATATTTT. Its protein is CASSPWTGGNTIYF.

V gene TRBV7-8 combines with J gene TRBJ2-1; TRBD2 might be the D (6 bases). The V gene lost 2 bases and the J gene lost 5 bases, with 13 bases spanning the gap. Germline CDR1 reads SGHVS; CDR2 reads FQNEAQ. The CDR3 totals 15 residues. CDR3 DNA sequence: TGTGCCAGCAGCTTACGGCGGGGCCCCAACAATGAGCAGTTCTTC. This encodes CASSLRRGPNNEQFF.

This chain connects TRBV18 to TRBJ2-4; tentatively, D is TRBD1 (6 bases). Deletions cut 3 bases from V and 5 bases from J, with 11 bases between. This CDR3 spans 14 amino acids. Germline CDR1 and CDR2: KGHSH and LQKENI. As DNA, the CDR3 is TGTGCCAGCTCACCCACGGCAGGGGAAAACATTCAGTACTTC. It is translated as CASSPTAGENIQYF.

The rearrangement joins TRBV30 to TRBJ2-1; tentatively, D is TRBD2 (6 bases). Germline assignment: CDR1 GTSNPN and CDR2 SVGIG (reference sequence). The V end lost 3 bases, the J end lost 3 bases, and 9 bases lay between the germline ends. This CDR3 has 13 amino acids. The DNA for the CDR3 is TGTGCCTGGAGACGGGGGTACTACAATGAGCAGTTCTTC. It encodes CAWRRGYYNEQFF.

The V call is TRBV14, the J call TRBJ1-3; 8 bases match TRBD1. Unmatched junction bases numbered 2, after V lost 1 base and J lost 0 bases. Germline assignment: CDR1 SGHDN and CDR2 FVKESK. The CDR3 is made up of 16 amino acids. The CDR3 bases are TGTGCCAGCAGCCAAGCCGGGACAGGCTCTGGAAACACCATATATTTT. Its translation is CASSQAGTGSGNTIYF.

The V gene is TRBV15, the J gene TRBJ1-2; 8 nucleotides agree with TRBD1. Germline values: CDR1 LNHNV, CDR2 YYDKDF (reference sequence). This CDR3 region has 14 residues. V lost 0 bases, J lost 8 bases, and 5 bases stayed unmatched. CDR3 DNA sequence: TGTGCCACCAGCAGAGATGCAGGGGGCCGGGGCTACACCTTC. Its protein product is CATSRDAGGRGYTF.

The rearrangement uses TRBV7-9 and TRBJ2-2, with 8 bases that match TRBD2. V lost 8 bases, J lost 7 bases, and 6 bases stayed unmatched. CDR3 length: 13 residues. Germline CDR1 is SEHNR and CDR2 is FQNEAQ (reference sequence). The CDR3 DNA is TGTGCCAGCTCCCGGGCGGGAGGCGGGGAGCTGTTTTTT. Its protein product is CASSRAGGGELFF.

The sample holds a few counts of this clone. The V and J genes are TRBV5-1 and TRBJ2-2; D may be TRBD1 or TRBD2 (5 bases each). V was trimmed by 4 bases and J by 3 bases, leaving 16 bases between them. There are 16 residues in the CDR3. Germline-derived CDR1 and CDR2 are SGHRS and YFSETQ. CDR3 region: CASSLGPVGDTGELFF. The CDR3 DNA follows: TGCGCCAGCAGCCTGGGGCCAGTCGGGGACACCGGGGAGCTGTTTTTT.

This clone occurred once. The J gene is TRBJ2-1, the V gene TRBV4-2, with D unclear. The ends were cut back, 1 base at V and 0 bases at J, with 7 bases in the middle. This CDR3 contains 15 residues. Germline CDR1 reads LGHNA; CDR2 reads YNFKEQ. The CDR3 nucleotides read TGTGCCAGCAGCCAAGGGCGGAGCTCCTACAATGAGCAGTTCTTC. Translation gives CASSQGRSSYNEQFF.

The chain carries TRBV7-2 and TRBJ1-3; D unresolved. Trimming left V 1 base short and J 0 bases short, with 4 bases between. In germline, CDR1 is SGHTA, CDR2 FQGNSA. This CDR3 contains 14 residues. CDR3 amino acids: CASSLDSSGNTIYF. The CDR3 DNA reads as TGTGCCAGCAGCTTAGATAGCTCTGGAAACACCATATATTTT.

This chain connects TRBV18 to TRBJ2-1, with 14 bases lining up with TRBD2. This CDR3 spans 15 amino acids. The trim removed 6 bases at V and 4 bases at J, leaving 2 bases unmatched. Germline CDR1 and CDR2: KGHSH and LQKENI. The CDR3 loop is CASSRLAGGYNEQFF. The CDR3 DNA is TGTGCCAGCTCGCGACTAGCGGGAGGGTACAATGAGCAGTTCTTC.

This chain's CDR3 is CASSSSGGANTGELFF. CDR3 bases: TGTGCCAGCAGCTCTAGCGGGGGGGCCAACACCGGGGAGCTGTTTTTT. This sequence joins TRBV7-8 and TRBJ2-2; 12 nucleotides line up with TRBD2. The germline CDR1 and CDR2 sequences are SGHVS and FQNEAQ. The CDR3 loop spans 16 amino acids. V lost 4 bases and J lost 2; bases outside the gene matches: 2.

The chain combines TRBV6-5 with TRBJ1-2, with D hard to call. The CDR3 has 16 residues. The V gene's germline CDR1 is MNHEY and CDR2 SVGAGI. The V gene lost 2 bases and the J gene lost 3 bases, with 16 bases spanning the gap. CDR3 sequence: CASSYKLSVRYYGYTF. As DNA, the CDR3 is TGTGCCAGCAGTTACAAGCTAAGCGTCCGCTACTATGGCTACACCTTC.

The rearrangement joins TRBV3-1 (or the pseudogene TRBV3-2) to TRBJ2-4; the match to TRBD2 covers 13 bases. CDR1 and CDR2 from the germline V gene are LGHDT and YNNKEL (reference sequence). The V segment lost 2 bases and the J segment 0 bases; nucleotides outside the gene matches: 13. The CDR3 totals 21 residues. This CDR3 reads CASSQSWTSGSMRLAKNIQYF. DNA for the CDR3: TGTGCCAGCAGCCAAAGCTGGACTAGCGGGAGTATGAGGCTAGCCAAAAACATTCAGTACTTC.

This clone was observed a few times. The CDR3 sequence is CASRDGGAGQPQHF. CDR3 nucleotides: TGCGCCAGCAGGGATGGGGGCGCGGGTCAGCCCCAGCATTTT. The V call is TRBV10-2, the J call TRBJ1-5, with TRBD1 as a possible D gene (6 bases). Looked up from germline, CDR1 is WSHSY and CDR2 is SAAADI. The CDR3 totals 14 residues. V lost 6 bases and J 6 bases, leaving 15 bases between the germline ends.